A selection of T cell receptor beta chains follows, all from one sample in a study of OX40 agonist ivuxolimab in advanced cancers. Data came from immunoSEQ multiplex PCR; TCRdb stores just in-frame clones and leaves some out. The table includes roughly 71,000 clones, about three quarters detected once. The specimen was CD4+ or CD8+ T cells sorted from blood, collected in a trial of the OX40 agonist ivuxolimab. The origin of the receptors is an adult with an advanced solid tumor such as melanoma, head and neck, liver or kidney cancer. Both conserved end residues are part of each CDR3. The D gene is left open where the match is weak. Not all rows give a size; the values are once, few, many and, for expanded clones, a class.

j_gene: TRBJ1-1; v_gene: TRBV14; d_gene: NA; abundance: NA; CDR3nt: TGTGCCAGCAGCCACAGCATGGTAGAAGCTTTCTTT; CDR3aa: CASSHSMVEAFF
j_gene: TRBJ2-3; v_gene: TRBV4-2; d_gene: NA; abundance: NA; CDR3nt: TGTGCCAGCACCCAGAGAGTGGGGGGGCAGCTTGATACGCAGTATTTT; CDR3aa: CASTQRVGGQLDTQYF
j_gene: TRBJ2-1; v_gene: TRBV5-1; d_gene: TRBD1; abundance: NA; CDR3nt: TGCGCCAGCAGCTCCACAACCGGGACAGCCTACAATGAGCAGTTCTTC; CDR3aa: CASSSTTGTAYNEQFF
j_gene: TRBJ1-2; v_gene: TRBV29-1; d_gene: NA; abundance: NA; CDR3nt: TGCAGCGCACAACATTCGATTAACTATGGCTACACCTTC; CDR3aa: CSAQHSINYGYTF
j_gene: TRBJ2-7; v_gene: TRBV5-6; d_gene: NA; abundance: once; CDR3nt: TGTGCCAGCAGCTTGAATGACGAGCAGTACTTC; CDR3aa: CASSLNDEQYF
j_gene: TRBJ2-1; v_gene: TRBV19; d_gene: TRBD2; abundance: NA; CDR3nt: TGTGCCAGTAGTTTGACTAGCGGGAGGGCCTACAATGAGCAGTTCTTC; CDR3aa: CASSLTSGRAYNEQFF
j_gene: TRBJ2-7; v_gene: TRBV12-5; d_gene: NA; abundance: NA; CDR3nt: TGTGCTAGTGGTTTGGTAGGTCAGGACTACGAGCAGTACTTC; CDR3aa: CASGLVGQDYEQYF
j_gene: TRBJ2-7; v_gene: TRBV5-1; d_gene: NA; abundance: once; CDR3nt: TGCGCCAGCAGCTTGGTCGGTCAGAGCTACGAGCAGTACTTC; CDR3aa: CASSLVGQSYEQYF
j_gene: TRBJ2-1; v_gene: TRBV5-6; d_gene: TRBD2; abundance: NA; CDR3nt: TGTGCCAGCAGCTCGGGGACTAGCTCCTACAATGAGCAGTTCTTC; CDR3aa: CASSSGTSSYNEQFF
j_gene: TRBJ2-7; v_gene: TRBV7-9; d_gene: NA; abundance: few; CDR3nt: TGTGCCAGCAGCTCAGGGGTTCGGTACGAGCAGTACTTC; CDR3aa: CASSSGVRYEQYF
j_gene: TRBJ1-6; v_gene: TRBV5-1; d_gene: NA; abundance: NA; CDR3nt: TGCGCCAGCAGCTTGGGTAAGGAGATGAGCTATAATTCACCCCTCCACTTT; CDR3aa: CASSLGKEMSYNSPLHF
j_gene: TRBJ1-4; v_gene: TRBV11-2; d_gene: NA; abundance: NA; CDR3nt: TGTGCCAGCAGCTTACGGGTCGGGTGGACTAATGAAAAACTGTTTTTT; CDR3aa: CASSLRVGWTNEKLFF
j_gene: TRBJ1-1; v_gene: TRBV2; d_gene: TRBD1; abundance: NA; CDR3nt: TGTGCCAGCAAGCAGACAGGGCGGGGGAACACTGAAGCTTTCTTT; CDR3aa: CASKQTGRGNTEAFF
j_gene: TRBJ2-7; v_gene: TRBV28; d_gene: TRBD2; abundance: NA; CDR3nt: TGTGCCAGCAGTAAGCGGGAAGGGACTCCCTACGAGCAGTACTTC; CDR3aa: CASSKREGTPYEQYF
j_gene: TRBJ1-1; v_gene: TRBV21-1; d_gene: NA; abundance: NA; CDR3nt: TGTGCCAGCAGCAAGGGGATATGGGGCACTGAAGCTTTCTTT; CDR3aa: CASSKGIWGTEAFF
j_gene: TRBJ1-4; v_gene: TRBV5-4; d_gene: NA; abundance: NA; CDR3nt: TGTGCCAGCAGCGGGCCTAATGAAAAACTGTTTTTT; CDR3aa: CASSGPNEKLFF
j_gene: TRBJ1-4; v_gene: TRBV6-1; d_gene: TRBD1; abundance: NA; CDR3nt: TGTGCCAGCAACTGGGACAGGGATGGAGAAAAACTGTTTTTT; CDR3aa: CASNWDRDGEKLFF
j_gene: TRBJ1-6; v_gene: TRBV30; d_gene: TRBD1; abundance: few; CDR3nt: TGTGCCTGGAATACAGGGGAGGTTTCACCCCTCCACTTT; CDR3aa: CAWNTGEVSPLHF
j_gene: TRBJ2-1; v_gene: TRBV29-1; d_gene: TRBD2; abundance: NA; CDR3nt: TGCAGCGTACGACTAGCGGGAAGATACAATGAGCAGTTCTTC; CDR3aa: CSVRLAGRYNEQFF
j_gene: TRBJ1-4; v_gene: TRBV7-6; d_gene: NA; abundance: NA; CDR3nt: TGTGCCAGCAGCCCCGTCGGTAATGAAAAACTGTTTTTT; CDR3aa: CASSPVGNEKLFF
j_gene: TRBJ1-1; v_gene: TRBV9; d_gene: NA; abundance: NA; CDR3nt: TGTGCCAGCAGCGTAGGCCTTATAGGGTCGGACACTGAAGCTTTCTTT; CDR3aa: CASSVGLIGSDTEAFF
j_gene: TRBJ1-1; v_gene: TRBV18; d_gene: TRBD1; abundance: NA; CDR3nt: TGTGCCAGCTCACCCGGGACAGGGGCGACGAACACTGAAGCTTTCTTT; CDR3aa: CASSPGTGATNTEAFF
j_gene: TRBJ2-3; v_gene: TRBV13; d_gene: NA; abundance: NA; CDR3nt: TGTGCCAGCAGCTTAGTGAGTGGTACGCAGTATTTT; CDR3aa: CASSLVSGTQYF
j_gene: TRBJ1-1; v_gene: TRBV7-8; d_gene: NA; abundance: NA; CDR3nt: TGTGCCAGCAGCTTAGCGGGGGGGCCCCAGACTGAAGCTTTCTTT; CDR3aa: CASSLAGGPQTEAFF
j_gene: TRBJ2-1; v_gene: TRBV7-2; d_gene: NA; abundance: many; CDR3nt: TGTGCCAGCAGCTTAGGAGGAGTCAACAATGAGCAGTTCTTC; CDR3aa: CASSLGGVNNEQFF
j_gene: TRBJ1-4; v_gene: TRBV27; d_gene: NA; abundance: NA; CDR3nt: TGTGCCAGCAGTCCTTGGACAGCAACTAATGAAAAACTGTTTTTT; CDR3aa: CASSPWTATNEKLFF
j_gene: TRBJ2-7; v_gene: TRBV5-6; d_gene: NA; abundance: NA; CDR3nt: TGTGCCAGCAGCTTGGTGACAGTTTCCTACGAGCAGTACTTC; CDR3aa: CASSLVTVSYEQYF
j_gene: TRBJ2-7; v_gene: TRBV10-3; d_gene: NA; abundance: NA; CDR3nt: TGTGCCATCAGTGAGTCGAAAGGTAATAGCTACGAGCAGTACTTC; CDR3aa: CAISESKGNSYEQYF
j_gene: TRBJ1-4; v_gene: TRBV6-1; d_gene: NA; abundance: few; CDR3nt: TGTGCCAGCAGTGAATTCGAGACAACCCTGTTTTTT; CDR3aa: CASSEFETTLFF
j_gene: TRBJ1-1; v_gene: TRBV5-4; d_gene: NA; abundance: NA; CDR3nt: TGTGCCAGCGCCAATTGGGGGGTGAACACTGAAGCTTTCTTT; CDR3aa: CASANWGVNTEAFF
j_gene: TRBJ2-7; v_gene: TRBV6-1; d_gene: TRBD2; abundance: few; CDR3nt: TGTGCCAGCAGCGGAGTAGCGGGGGGGTTTTCGGTGCAGTACTTC; CDR3aa: CASSGVAGGFSVQYF
j_gene: TRBJ2-3; v_gene: TRBV10-2; d_gene: TRBD1; abundance: NA; CDR3nt: TGCGCCAGCAGGGGAGGACAGGGGGATTTAGATACGCAGTATTTT; CDR3aa: CASRGGQGDLDTQYF
j_gene: TRBJ1-1; v_gene: TRBV9; d_gene: NA; abundance: NA; CDR3nt: TGTGCCAGCAGCGTAGTAGACACTGAAGCTTTCTTT; CDR3aa: CASSVVDTEAFF
j_gene: TRBJ1-2; v_gene: TRBV5-1; d_gene: TRBD1; abundance: once; CDR3nt: TGCGCCAGCAGCTTGACAGGGGTAGATGGCTACACCTTC; CDR3aa: CASSLTGVDGYTF
j_gene: TRBJ1-5; v_gene: TRBV6-1; d_gene: NA; abundance: once; CDR3nt: TGTGCCAGCAGCGAAGGAGGGTTGGATCAGCCCCAGCATTTT; CDR3aa: CASSEGGLDQPQHF
j_gene: TRBJ1-6; v_gene: TRBV30; d_gene: TRBD1; abundance: NA; CDR3nt: TGTGCCTGGACCCAGGGGGACAGTTCACCCCTCCACTTT; CDR3aa: CAWTQGDSSPLHF
j_gene: TRBJ2-7; v_gene: TRBV6-5; d_gene: NA; abundance: once; CDR3nt: TGTGCCAGCAGTAAGACAGGAGTCCGGGGCGAGCAGTACTTC; CDR3aa: CASSKTGVRGEQYF
j_gene: TRBJ1-4; v_gene: TRBV19; d_gene: NA; abundance: few; CDR3nt: TGTGCCAGTAGTAGTCAGGCGGACGCGGCAACTAATGAAAAACTGTTTTTT; CDR3aa: CASSSQADAATNEKLFF
j_gene: TRBJ2-5; v_gene: TRBV5-4; d_gene: TRBD1; abundance: NA; CDR3nt: TGTGCCAGCAGCTTACAGGGGACCCAAGAGACCCAGTACTTC; CDR3aa: CASSLQGTQETQYF
j_gene: TRBJ1-4; v_gene: TRBV11-3; d_gene: NA; abundance: once; CDR3nt: TGTGCCAGCAGCTTAGTAGAGGAAAAACTGTTTTTT; CDR3aa: CASSLVEEKLFF
j_gene: TRBJ1-3; v_gene: TRBV11-2; d_gene: NA; abundance: NA; CDR3nt: TGTGCCAGCAGCCTAGTGAGGGACATTGGAAACACCATATATTTT; CDR3aa: CASSLVRDIGNTIYF
j_gene: TRBJ2-1; v_gene: TRBV4-1; d_gene: TRBD2; abundance: NA; CDR3nt: TGCGCCAGCAGCCAATCCAGATCCGCGGGACTAGGTGGCTACAATGAGCAGTTCTTC; CDR3aa: CASSQSRSAGLGGYNEQFF
j_gene: TRBJ1-5; v_gene: TRBV5-4; d_gene: TRBD1; abundance: NA; CDR3nt: TGTGCCAGCAGCAAGGGGGCTCCAGGCAATCAGCCCCAGCATTTT; CDR3aa: CASSKGAPGNQPQHF
j_gene: TRBJ1-4; v_gene: TRBV15; d_gene: NA; abundance: NA; CDR3nt: TGTGCCACCAGCAGAGAAGGGAGGGCTAATGAAAAACTGTTTTTT; CDR3aa: CATSREGRANEKLFF
j_gene: TRBJ1-4; v_gene: TRBV19; d_gene: NA; abundance: once; CDR3nt: TGTGCCAGTAGGATTGGGGAAAAACTGTTTTTT; CDR3aa: CASRIGEKLFF
j_gene: TRBJ2-4; v_gene: TRBV5-1; d_gene: NA; abundance: few; CDR3nt: TGCGCCAGCAGCTTAGGAGGGGGACTGGGAAACATTCAGTACTTC; CDR3aa: CASSLGGGLGNIQYF
j_gene: TRBJ2-1; v_gene: TRBV30; d_gene: TRBD2; abundance: NA; CDR3nt: TGTGCCTGGAAAGGGACTAGCGGGAGCAATGAGCAGTTCTTC; CDR3aa: CAWKGTSGSNEQFF
j_gene: TRBJ2-3; v_gene: TRBV7-9; d_gene: TRBD2; abundance: NA; CDR3nt: TGTGCCAGCAGCCCTCGGACTAGCGGAACTAGCACAGATACGCAGTATTTT; CDR3aa: CASSPRTSGTSTDTQYF
j_gene: TRBJ1-5; v_gene: TRBV27; d_gene: NA; abundance: NA; CDR3nt: TGTGCCAGCAGTCTTGTGGGTGGAGGACAGCCCCAGCATTTT; CDR3aa: CASSLVGGGQPQHF
j_gene: TRBJ2-1; v_gene: TRBV30; d_gene: TRBD2; abundance: NA; CDR3nt: TGTGCCTGGAGCGCGGGACTAGCACTACGCTCCTACAATGAGCAGTTCTTC; CDR3aa: CAWSAGLALRSYNEQFF
j_gene: TRBJ1-6; v_gene: TRBV6-1; d_gene: NA; abundance: NA; CDR3nt: TGTGCCAGCAGTGATGGGGGGAATTCACCCCTCCACTTT; CDR3aa: CASSDGGNSPLHF
j_gene: TRBJ2-7; v_gene: TRBV5-1; d_gene: TRBD1; abundance: NA; CDR3nt: TGCGCCAGCAGCTTGGAGGGGACAGCCTACGAGCAGTACTTC; CDR3aa: CASSLEGTAYEQYF
j_gene: TRBJ2-3; v_gene: TRBV5-1; d_gene: NA; abundance: NA; CDR3nt: TGCGCCAGCAGCTTGTTGACGGGGGTGAGCACAGATACGCAGTATTTT; CDR3aa: CASSLLTGVSTDTQYF
j_gene: TRBJ2-7; v_gene: TRBV5-5; d_gene: TRBD1; abundance: few; CDR3nt: TGTGCCAGCAGTGGCCGGCAGGGGGACACCTACGAGCAGTACTTC; CDR3aa: CASSGRQGDTYEQYF
j_gene: TRBJ1-3; v_gene: TRBV5-1; d_gene: NA; abundance: NA; CDR3nt: TGCGCCAGCAGCTTGGGAGCTGCCTCTGGAAACACCATATATTTT; CDR3aa: CASSLGAASGNTIYF
j_gene: TRBJ2-3; v_gene: TRBV7-2; d_gene: NA; abundance: NA; CDR3nt: TGTGCCAGCAGCTTAGCGCTATTGGATACGCAGTATTTT; CDR3aa: CASSLALLDTQYF
j_gene: TRBJ1-1; v_gene: TRBV19; d_gene: TRBD1; abundance: NA; CDR3nt: TGTGCCAGTAACCTCAGACAGGGGCCGAACACTGAAGCTTTCTTT; CDR3aa: CASNLRQGPNTEAFF
j_gene: TRBJ2-5; v_gene: TRBV14; d_gene: TRBD2; abundance: NA; CDR3nt: TGTGCCAGCAGCCAAGATCTCCGGGAGGTGGAGACCCAGTACTTC; CDR3aa: CASSQDLREVETQYF